One sample yielded the 10 T cell receptor beta chains listed below, sequenced in a study of OX40 agonist ivuxolimab in advanced cancers. Libraries came from the immunoSEQ multiplex PCR assay. Sourced from immuneACCESS, this table was stored by TCRdb with only in-frame sequences that have V and J called. A share of the clones is absent; for the studies checked, an unresolved V gene accounts for under half, and the remainder has no known explanation. The sample records under 90,000 clones, approximately 85% of which are singletons. Of the sample, 2% to 2.5% is held by the ten largest clones. Sample: CD4+ or CD8+ T cells sorted from blood, taken in a trial of the OX40 agonist ivuxolimab. These receptor sequences come from an adult with an advanced solid tumor such as melanoma, head and neck, liver or kidney cancer.

The rearrangement uses TRBV5-5 and TRBJ1-5; maybe TRBD1 (5 bases). Germline CDR1 reads SGHKS; CDR2 reads YYEKEE (reference sequence). The CDR3 runs 16 residues. Trimming shortened V by 1 base and J by 2 bases, and 13 bases separated the two germline ends. Here the CDR3 DNA reads TGTGCCAGCAGCTTGTATCTCTTGGGGGGCAATCAGCCCCAGCATTTT. It encodes CASSLYLLGGNQPQHF.

CDR3 residues: CASSLWQGTQYF. Here the CDR3 DNA reads TGTGCCAGCAGTTTATGGCAAGGTACGCAGTATTTT. This sequence joins TRBV27 and TRBJ2-3; D unresolved. Deletions cut 1 base from V and 8 bases from J, with 7 bases between. The CDR3 length is 12 residues. CDR1 and CDR2 from the germline V gene are MNHEY and SMNVEV (reference sequence).

The chain combines TRBV13 with TRBJ2-7; no firm D call. CDR3 length equals 13 residues. Germline CDR1 and CDR2: PRHDT and FYEKMQ (reference sequence). With 2 bases removed from V and 6 bases from J, the gap between germline ends came to 11 bases. In DNA form, the CDR3 reads TGTGCCAGCAGCTTATCCGCTAGGAGCGAGCAGTACTTC. This translates into CASSLSARSEQYF.

The chain links TRBV20-1 to TRBJ2-7, with D uncertain. V was shortened by 2 bases and J by 1 base, with 3 bases between the two germline ends. The CDR3 is 11 residues long. From germline, CDR1 is DFQATT and CDR2 SNEGSKA (reference sequence). As DNA, the CDR3 is TGCAGTGCTAGATGGTCCTACGAGCAGTACTTC. It encodes CSARWSYEQYF.

The chain couples TRBV2 to TRBJ1-4; weak D call: TRBD1 (5 bases). The germline V gene encodes CDR1 SNHLY and CDR2 FYNNEI. The CDR3 runs 14 residues. Trimming removed 6 bases at V and 3 bases at J, with 11 bases between. The CDR3 DNA is TGTGCCAGCAGAGCGGGACGGCCTAATGAAAAACTGTTTTTT. Amino acids: CASRAGRPNEKLFF.

In this sample, this clone turned up a few times. The chain couples TRBV19 to TRBJ2-1; D unresolved. The CDR3 length is 13 residues. Germline CDR1 is LNHDA and CDR2 is SQIVND (reference sequence). V was pared by 6 bases and J by 9 bases, with 15 bases between. The CDR3: CASSPRQVSEQFF. CDR3 DNA sequence: TGTGCCAGTAGCCCGAGGCAGGTCAGTGAGCAGTTCTTC.

The chain is built from TRBV7-9 and TRBJ1-3; D is possibly TRBD1 (5 bases). Germline values: CDR1 SEHNR, CDR2 FQNEAQ (reference sequence). This CDR3 comprises 16 residues. The germline V and J ends were trimmed by 2 bases and 2 bases, with 13 bases remaining between them. CDR3 loop: CASSLKGQFPGNTIYF. CDR3 DNA sequence: TGTGCCAGCAGCTTAAAGGGGCAGTTCCCTGGAAACACCATATATTTT.

This clone was picked up a small number of times. The chain is built from TRBV4-1 and TRBJ1-2, with 7 bases lining up with TRBD1. CDR3 length: 13 residues. Germline lookup yields CDR1 MGHRA and CDR2 YSYEKL. J was trimmed by 9 bases and V by 1 base; bases with no gene match: 5. This CDR3 reads CASSQAGGFSYTF. The CDR3 nucleotides read TGCGCCAGCAGCCAAGCAGGGGGGTTTAGCTACACCTTC.

As to this clone: The same CDR3 can be traced to other DNA sequences in this sample. The chain combines TRBV6-6 with TRBJ1-1, with a weak D call TRBD1 (5 bases). The CDR3 runs to 13 residues. Per the germline V gene, CDR1 is MNHNY and CDR2 is SVGAGI (reference sequence). The ends were cut back, 4 bases at V and 4 bases at J, with 10 bases in the middle. The CDR3 DNA sequence: TGTGCCAGCAGTTTCCAGGGAGGCACTGAAGCTTTCTTT. The encoded protein is CASSFQGGTEAFF.

This rearrangement joins TRBV10-3 to TRBJ2-7; D not certain. This CDR3 is 13 amino acids long. Germline V gene data show CDR1 as ENHRY and CDR2 as SYGVKD. V was cut by 4 bases and J by 4 bases, with 11 bases left in between. The CDR3 sequence: CAISGIPDYEQYF. For the CDR3, the DNA is TGTGCCATCAGTGGGATCCCGGATTACGAGCAGTACTTC.